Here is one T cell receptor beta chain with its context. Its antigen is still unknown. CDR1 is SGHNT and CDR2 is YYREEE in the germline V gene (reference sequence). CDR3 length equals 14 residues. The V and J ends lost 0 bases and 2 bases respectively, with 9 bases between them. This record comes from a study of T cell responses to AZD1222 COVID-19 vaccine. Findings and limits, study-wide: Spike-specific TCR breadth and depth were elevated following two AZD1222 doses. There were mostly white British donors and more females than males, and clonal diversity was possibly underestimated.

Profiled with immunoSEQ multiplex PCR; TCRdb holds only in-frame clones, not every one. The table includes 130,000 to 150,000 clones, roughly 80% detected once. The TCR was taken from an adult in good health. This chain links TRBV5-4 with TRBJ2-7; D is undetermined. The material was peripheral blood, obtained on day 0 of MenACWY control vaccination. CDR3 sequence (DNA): TGTGCCAGCAGCTTGGACGGAAACGCCTACGAGCAGTACTTC. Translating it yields CASSLDGNAYEQYF.